This T cell receptor (beta chain) was sequenced during a study of blood T cells in healthy people across ages. Study information: When template switching was applied, about one barcoded beta molecule was captured per two T cells.

Overall study results and limits: What prevented conclusive comparison of naive and antigen-experienced cells was that PBMCs were unsorted.

The second PCR ran roughly 7 to 12 cycles with a sample-barcoded 5' primer and J-beta primers. From the 5' RACE reads, TCRdb called clonotypes with MiXCR, one entry per CDR3 protein. The sample has about 1.7 million distinct CDR3 sequences, approximately 30% seen once. A few counts support this clonotype. Its cognate antigen is unknown. Trimming took 3 bases from V and 1 from J, leaving 16 bases between them. Germline V gives CDR1 SGDLS, CDR2 YYNGEE. CDR3 length equals 16 residues. Healthy Caucasian individuals from Russia aged about 6 to 90 were enrolled as donors. Total RNA, at least 6 micrograms per sample, was extracted from PBMCs.

The sample was blood. The TCR originated in a woman aged 30 to 39 in good health. The V gene is TRBV9, the J gene TRBJ2-5, with unresolved D. The CDR3 nucleotides are TGTGCCAGCAGCGGGCATCTCGGACCACCCCAAGAGACCCAGTACTTC. Amino acids: CASSGHLGPPQETQYF.